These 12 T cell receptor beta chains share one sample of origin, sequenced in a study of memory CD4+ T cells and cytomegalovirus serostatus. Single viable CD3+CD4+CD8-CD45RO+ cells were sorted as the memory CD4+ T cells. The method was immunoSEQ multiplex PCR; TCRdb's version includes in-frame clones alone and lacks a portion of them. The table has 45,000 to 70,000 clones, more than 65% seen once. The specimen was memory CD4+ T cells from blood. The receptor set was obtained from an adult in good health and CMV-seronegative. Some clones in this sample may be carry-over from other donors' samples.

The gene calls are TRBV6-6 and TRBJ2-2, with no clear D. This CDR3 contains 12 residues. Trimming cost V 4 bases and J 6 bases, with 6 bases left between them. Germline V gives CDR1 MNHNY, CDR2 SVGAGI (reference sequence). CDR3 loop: CASSSPPGELFF. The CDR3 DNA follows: TGTGCCAGCAGTTCGCCCCCCGGGGAGCTGTTTTTT.

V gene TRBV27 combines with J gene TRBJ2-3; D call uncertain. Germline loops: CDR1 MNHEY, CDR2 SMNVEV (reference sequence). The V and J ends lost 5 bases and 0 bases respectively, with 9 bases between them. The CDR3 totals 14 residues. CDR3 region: CASSPADSTDTQYF. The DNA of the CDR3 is TGTGCCAGCAGTCCGGCGGACAGCACAGATACGCAGTATTTT.

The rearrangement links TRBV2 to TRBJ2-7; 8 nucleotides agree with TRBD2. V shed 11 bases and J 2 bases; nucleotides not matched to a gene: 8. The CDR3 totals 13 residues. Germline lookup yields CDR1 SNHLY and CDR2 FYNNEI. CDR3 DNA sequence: TGTGCCTACCCGGGACTAGACACCTACGAGCAGTACTTC. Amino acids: CAYPGLDTYEQYF.

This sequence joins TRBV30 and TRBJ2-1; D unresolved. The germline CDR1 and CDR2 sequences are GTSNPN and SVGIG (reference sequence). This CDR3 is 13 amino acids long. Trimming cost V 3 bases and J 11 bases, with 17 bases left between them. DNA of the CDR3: TGTGCCTGGAGCCCTCGACCCCAACTAAAGCAGTTCTTC. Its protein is CAWSPRPQLKQFF.

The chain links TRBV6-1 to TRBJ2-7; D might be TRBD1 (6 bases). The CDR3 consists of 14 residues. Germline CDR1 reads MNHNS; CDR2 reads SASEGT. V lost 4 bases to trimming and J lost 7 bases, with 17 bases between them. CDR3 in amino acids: CASSGGQTVREQYF. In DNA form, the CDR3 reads TGTGCCAGCAGTGGAGGACAGACCGTACGGGAGCAGTACTTC.

Here the CDR3 DNA reads TGTGCCAGCAGTGAACTTGAGCGTCTGTCGGGAAACACCATATATTTT. Translating gives CASSELERLSGNTIYF. The chain has TRBV2 and TRBJ1-3, with D unresolved. Trimming removed 2 bases from V and 4 bases from J, with 15 bases in between. Germline CDR1 SNHLY, CDR2 FYNNEI. The CDR3 has 16 amino acids.

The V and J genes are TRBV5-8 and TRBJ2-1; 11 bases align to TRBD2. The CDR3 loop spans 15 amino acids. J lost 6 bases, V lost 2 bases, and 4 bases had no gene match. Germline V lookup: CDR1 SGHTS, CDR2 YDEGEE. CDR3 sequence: CASSFSLAGANEQFF. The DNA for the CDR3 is TGTGCCAGCAGCTTTTCACTAGCGGGAGCCAATGAGCAGTTCTTC.

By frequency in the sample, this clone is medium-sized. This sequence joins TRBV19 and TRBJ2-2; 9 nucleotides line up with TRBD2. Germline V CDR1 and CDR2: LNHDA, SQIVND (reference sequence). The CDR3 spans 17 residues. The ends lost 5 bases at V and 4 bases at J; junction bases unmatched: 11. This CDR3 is CASSPGGSGSRTGELFF. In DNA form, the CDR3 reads TGTGCCAGTAGTCCCGGGGGTAGCGGGAGTCGCACCGGGGAGCTGTTTTTT.

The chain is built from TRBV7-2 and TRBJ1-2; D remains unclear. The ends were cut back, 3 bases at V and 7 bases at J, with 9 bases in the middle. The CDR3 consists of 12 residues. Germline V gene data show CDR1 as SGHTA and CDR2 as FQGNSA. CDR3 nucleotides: TGTGCCAGCAGCTTTCGGACGGGTGGCTACACCTTC. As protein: CASSFRTGGYTF.

The CDR3 loop reads CASSSSGSTADTQYF. CDR3 nucleotides: TGTGCCAGCAGTTCTAGCGGGAGCACGGCAGATACGCAGTATTTT. The chain combines TRBV28 with TRBJ2-3; 10 nucleotides line up with TRBD2. V was pared by 4 bases and J by 4 bases, with 5 bases of the junction left unmatched. This CDR3 region has 15 residues. Germline values: CDR1 MDHEN, CDR2 SYDVKM.

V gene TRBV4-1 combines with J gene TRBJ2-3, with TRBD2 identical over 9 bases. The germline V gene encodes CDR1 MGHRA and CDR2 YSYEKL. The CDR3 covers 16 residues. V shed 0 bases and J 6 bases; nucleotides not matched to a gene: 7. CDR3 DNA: TGCGCCAGCAGCCAAGATAGGCGGGAGGGTTGGGATACGCAGTATTTT. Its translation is CASSQDRREGWDTQYF.

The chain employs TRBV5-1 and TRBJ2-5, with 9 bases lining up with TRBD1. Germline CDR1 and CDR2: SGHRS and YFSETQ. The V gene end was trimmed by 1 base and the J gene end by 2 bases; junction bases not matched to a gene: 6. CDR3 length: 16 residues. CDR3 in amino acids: CASSLWGGQGQETQYF. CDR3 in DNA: TGCGCCAGCAGCTTGTGGGGGGGACAGGGACAAGAGACCCAGTACTTC.